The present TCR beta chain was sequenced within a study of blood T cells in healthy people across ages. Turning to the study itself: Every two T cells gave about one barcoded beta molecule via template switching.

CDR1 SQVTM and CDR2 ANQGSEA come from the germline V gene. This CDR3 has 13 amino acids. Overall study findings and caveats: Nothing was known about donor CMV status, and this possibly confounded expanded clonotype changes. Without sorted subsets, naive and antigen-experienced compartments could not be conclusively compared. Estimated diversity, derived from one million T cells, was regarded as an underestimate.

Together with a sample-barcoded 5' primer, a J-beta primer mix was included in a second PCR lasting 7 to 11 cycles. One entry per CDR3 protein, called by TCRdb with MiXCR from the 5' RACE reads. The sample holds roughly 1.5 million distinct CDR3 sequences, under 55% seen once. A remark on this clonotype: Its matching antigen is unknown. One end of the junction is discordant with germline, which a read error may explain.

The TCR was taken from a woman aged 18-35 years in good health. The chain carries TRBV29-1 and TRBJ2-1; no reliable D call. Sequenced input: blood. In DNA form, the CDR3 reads TGCAGCGTTAGCACACCAACCTACAATGAACAGTTCTTC. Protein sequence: CSVSTPTYNEQFF.